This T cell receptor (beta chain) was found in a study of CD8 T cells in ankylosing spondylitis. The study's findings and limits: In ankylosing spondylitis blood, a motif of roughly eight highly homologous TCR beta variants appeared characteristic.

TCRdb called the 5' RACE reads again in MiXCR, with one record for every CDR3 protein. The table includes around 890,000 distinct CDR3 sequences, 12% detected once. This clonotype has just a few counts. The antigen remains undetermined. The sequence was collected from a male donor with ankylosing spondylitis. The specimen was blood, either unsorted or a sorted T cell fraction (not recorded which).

The CDR3 reads CASSLDQFYNEQFF. CDR3 sequence (DNA): TGTGCCAGCAGCTTAGATCAGTTCTACAATGAGCAGTTCTTC. The chain is built from TRBV11-2 and TRBJ2-1, with D uncertain. CDR3 length: 14 residues. Trimming removed 0 bases from V and 3 bases from J, with 6 bases in between. CDR1 is SGHAT, CDR2 FQNNGV, per germline.